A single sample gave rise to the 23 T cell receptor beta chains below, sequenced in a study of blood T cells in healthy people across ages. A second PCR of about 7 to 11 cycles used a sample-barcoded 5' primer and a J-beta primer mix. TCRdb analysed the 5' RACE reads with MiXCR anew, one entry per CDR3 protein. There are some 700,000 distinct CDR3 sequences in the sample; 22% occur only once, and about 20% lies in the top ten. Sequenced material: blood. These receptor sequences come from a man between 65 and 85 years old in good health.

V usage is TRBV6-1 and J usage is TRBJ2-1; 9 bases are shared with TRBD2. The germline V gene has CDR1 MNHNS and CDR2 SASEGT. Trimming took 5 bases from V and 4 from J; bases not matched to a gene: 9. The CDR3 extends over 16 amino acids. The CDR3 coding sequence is TGTGCCAGCAGTCCCCCGGGACTAGCCTTATACAATGAGCAGTTCTTC. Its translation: CASSPPGLALYNEQFF.

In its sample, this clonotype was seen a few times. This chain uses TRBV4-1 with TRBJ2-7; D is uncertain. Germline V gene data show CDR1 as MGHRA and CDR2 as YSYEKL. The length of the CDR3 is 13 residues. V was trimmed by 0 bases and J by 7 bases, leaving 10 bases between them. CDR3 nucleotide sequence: TGCGCCAGCAGCCAAGACGGTGGTAGGGAGCAGTACTTC. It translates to CASSQDGGREQYF.

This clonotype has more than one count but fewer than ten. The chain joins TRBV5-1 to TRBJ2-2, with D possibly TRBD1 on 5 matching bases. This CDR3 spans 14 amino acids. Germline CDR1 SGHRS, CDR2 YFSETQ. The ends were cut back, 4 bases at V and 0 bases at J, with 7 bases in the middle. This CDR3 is CASSKGPNTGELFF. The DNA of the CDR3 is TGCGCCAGCAGCAAGGGGCCGAACACCGGGGAGCTGTTTTTT.

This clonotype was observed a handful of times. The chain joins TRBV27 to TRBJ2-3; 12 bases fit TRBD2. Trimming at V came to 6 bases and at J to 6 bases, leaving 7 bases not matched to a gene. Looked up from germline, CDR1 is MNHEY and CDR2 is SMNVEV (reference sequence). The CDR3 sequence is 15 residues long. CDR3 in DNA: TGTGCCAGCAGGCGTCTAGCGGGAGGGGACGATACGCAGTATTTT. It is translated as CASRRLAGGDDTQYF.

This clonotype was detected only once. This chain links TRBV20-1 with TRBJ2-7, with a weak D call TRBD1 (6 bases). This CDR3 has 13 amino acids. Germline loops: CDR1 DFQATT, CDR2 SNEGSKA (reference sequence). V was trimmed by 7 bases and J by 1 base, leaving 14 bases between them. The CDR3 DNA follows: TGCAGTGTCCCGACAGGACAATCCTACGAGCAGTACTTC. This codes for CSVPTGQSYEQYF.

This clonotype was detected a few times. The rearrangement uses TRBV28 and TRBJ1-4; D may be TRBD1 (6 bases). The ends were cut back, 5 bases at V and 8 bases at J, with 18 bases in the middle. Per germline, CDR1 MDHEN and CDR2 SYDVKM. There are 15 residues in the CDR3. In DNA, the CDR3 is TGTGCCAGCAGTCCCGGGCGGGGGCAAGGCGAAAAACTGTTTTTT. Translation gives CASSPGRGQGEKLFF.

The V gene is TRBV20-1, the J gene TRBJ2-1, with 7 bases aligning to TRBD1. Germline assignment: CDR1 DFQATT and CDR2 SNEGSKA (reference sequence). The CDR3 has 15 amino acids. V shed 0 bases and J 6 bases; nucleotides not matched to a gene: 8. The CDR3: CSARDNRGPINEQFF. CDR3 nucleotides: TGCAGTGCTAGAGATAACAGGGGACCTATCAATGAGCAGTTCTTC.

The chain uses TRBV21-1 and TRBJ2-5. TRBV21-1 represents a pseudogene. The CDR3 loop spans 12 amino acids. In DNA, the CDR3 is TGTGCCAGCAGCAGGGTTGGGGAGACCCAGTACTTC. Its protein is CASSRVGETQYF.

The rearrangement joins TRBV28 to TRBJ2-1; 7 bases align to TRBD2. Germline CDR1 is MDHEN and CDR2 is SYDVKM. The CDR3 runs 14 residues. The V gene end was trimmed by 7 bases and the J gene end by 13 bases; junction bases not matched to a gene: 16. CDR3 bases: TGTGCCAGCACCCCGGGGGGTCCGGGTCCGGGACAGTTCTTC. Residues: CASTPGGPGPGQFF.

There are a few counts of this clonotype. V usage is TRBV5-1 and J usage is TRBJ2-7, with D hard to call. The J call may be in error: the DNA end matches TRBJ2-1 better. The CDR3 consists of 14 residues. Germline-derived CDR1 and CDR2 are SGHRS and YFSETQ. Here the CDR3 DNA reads TGCGCCAGCAGCTTGGTAAGCCTCAGGAATGAGCAGTTCTTC. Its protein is CASSLVSLRNEQFF.

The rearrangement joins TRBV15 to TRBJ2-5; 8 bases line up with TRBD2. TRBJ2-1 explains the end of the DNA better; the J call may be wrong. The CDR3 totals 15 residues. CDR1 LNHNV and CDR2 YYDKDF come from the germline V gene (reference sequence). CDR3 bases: TGTGCCACCCAGCTAGCGGGCGGTCATAAGTTGGGGCAGTTCTTC. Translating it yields CATQLAGGHKLGQFF.

CDR3 DNA sequence: TGTGCCAGCTTCGGACAATATGTAGGCTACACCTTC. Its protein is CASFGQYVGYTF. J is TRBJ1-2 and V is TRBV25-1; a possible D gene is TRBD1 (5 bases). Germline CDR1 MGHDK, CDR2 SYGVNS. This CDR3 region has 12 residues. The V gene lost 8 bases and the J gene lost 8 bases, with 15 bases spanning the gap.

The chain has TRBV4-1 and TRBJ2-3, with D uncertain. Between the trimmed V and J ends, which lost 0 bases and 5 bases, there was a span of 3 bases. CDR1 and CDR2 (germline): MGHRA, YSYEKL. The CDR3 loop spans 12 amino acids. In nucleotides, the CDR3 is TGCGCCAGCAGCCAAGAGATAGATACGCAGTATTTT. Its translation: CASSQEIDTQYF.

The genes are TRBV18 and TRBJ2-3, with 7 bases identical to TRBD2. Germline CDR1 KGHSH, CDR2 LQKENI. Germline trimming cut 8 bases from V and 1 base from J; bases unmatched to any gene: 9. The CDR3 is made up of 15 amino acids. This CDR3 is CASVGTMVGTDTQYF. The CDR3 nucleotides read TGTGCCAGCGTCGGGACTATGGTAGGCACAGATACGCAGTATTTT.

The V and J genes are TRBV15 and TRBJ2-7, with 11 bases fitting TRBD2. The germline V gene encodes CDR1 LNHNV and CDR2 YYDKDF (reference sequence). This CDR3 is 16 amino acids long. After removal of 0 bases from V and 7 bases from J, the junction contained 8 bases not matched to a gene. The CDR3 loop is CATSRDLTSGRGEQYF. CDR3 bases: TGTGCCACCAGCAGAGATTTAACTAGCGGGAGAGGGGAGCAGTACTTC.

The CDR3 coding sequence is TGTGCCAGCAGCCCGGGACGGAGTAATTCACCCCTCCACTTT. Encoded protein: CASSPGRSNSPLHF. The J gene is TRBJ1-6, the V gene TRBV7-9, with D possibly being TRBD1 (5 bases). CDR1 and CDR2 from the germline V gene are SEHNR and FQNEAQ (reference sequence). This CDR3 is built from 14 residues. Trimming removed 5 bases from V and 6 bases from J, with 11 bases in between.

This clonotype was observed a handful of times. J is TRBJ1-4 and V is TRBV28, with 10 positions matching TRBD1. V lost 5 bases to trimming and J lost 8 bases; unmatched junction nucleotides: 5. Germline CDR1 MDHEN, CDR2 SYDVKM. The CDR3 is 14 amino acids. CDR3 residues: CASSGQGVWEKLFF. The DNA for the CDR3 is TGTGCCAGCAGTGGACAGGGGGTCTGGGAAAAACTGTTTTTT.

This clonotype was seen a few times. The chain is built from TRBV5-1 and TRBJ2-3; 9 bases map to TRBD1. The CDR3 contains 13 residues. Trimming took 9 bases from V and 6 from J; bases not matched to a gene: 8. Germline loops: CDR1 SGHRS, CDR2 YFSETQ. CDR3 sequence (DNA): TGCGCCAACCCGGGACAGGGAAGTGATACGCAGTATTTT. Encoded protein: CANPGQGSDTQYF.

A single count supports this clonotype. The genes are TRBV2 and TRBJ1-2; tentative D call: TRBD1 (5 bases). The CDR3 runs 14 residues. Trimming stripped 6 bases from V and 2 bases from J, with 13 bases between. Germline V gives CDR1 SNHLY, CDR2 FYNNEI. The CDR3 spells CASRPGTENYGYTF. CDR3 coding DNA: TGTGCCAGCAGGCCCGGGACGGAGAACTATGGCTACACCTTC.

The CDR3 nucleotides are TGTGCCAGCAGTTTTGCGCAGTTCTTC. It encodes CASSFAQFF. The chain joins TRBV6-9 to TRBJ2-1; D not resolved. From germline, CDR1 is MNHGY and CDR2 SVAAGI. With 4 bases removed from V and 12 bases from J, the gap between germline ends came to 4 bases. The CDR3 sequence is 9 residues long.

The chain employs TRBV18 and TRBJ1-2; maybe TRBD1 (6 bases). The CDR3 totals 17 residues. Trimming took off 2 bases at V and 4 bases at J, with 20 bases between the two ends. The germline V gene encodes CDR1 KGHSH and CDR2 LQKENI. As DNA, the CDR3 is TGTGCCAGCTCACCATCCGGGTTTCGTTCAGGGGCCTATGGCTACACCTTC. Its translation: CASSPSGFRSGAYGYTF.

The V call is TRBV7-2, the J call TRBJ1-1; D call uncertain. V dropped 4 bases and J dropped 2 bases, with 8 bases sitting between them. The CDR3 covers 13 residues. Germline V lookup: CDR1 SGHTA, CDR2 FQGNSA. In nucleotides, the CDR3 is TGTGCCAGCAGCTCACCACAAAACACTGAAGCTTTCTTT. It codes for CASSSPQNTEAFF.

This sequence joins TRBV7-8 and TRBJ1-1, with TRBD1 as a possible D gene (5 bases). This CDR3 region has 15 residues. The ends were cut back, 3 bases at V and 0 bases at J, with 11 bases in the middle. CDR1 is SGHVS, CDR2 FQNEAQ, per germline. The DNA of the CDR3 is TGTGCCAGCAGCTTCCTACGGACATTGAACACTGAAGCTTTCTTT. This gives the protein CASSFLRTLNTEAFF.